These 3 T cell receptor beta chains were all obtained from the same sample, sequenced in a study of cytomegalovirus exposure and HLA in healthy donors. PCR involved 60 Vbeta and 13 Jbeta primers. The data were produced by immunoSEQ multiplex PCR, yet TCRdb's version contains in-frame clones alone and is incomplete. This table holds roughly 140,000 clones, around 80% found once. The sequencing input was PBMCs. The receptor set was obtained from a man aged 25-45 years in good health and CMV-seronegative.

V gene TRBV19 combines with J gene TRBJ2-2; 8 positions match TRBD2. The CDR3 has 15 residues. With 1 base clipped from V and 6 bases from J, the junction kept 4 bases outside the gene matches. The germline CDR1 and CDR2 sequences are LNHDA and SQIVND (reference sequence). The CDR3 nucleotides read TGTGCCAGTAGTATAGCAGCGGGAGTCCCCGGGGAGCTGTTTTTT. It encodes CASSIAAGVPGELFF.

This sequence joins TRBV29-1 and TRBJ2-5, with 13 bases aligning to TRBD2. The CDR3 contains 16 residues. Germline values: CDR1 SQVTM, CDR2 ANQGSEA. Trimming at V came to 1 base and at J to 7 bases, leaving 9 bases not matched to a gene. CDR3 sequence reads: CSVEGPGLAGRGTQYF. The CDR3 DNA is TGCAGCGTTGAAGGACCGGGACTAGCGGGGCGGGGGACCCAGTACTTC.

The chain uses TRBV20-1 and TRBJ2-5; D is unresolved. The CDR3 extends over 11 amino acids. The V gene lost 5 bases and the J gene lost 5 bases, with 9 bases spanning the gap. Germline CDR1 and CDR2: DFQATT and SNEGSKA (reference sequence). The CDR3 loop reads CSALQQETQYF. CDR3 bases: TGCAGTGCTCTACAACAGGAGACCCAGTACTTC.